This TCR beta chain was identified during a study of blood T cell repertoires in COVID-19. Profiling relied on immunoSEQ multiplex PCR, and the TCRdb table lists in-frame clones only, not all of them. The sample has roughly 250,000 clones; 82% are singletons. The sequence derives from a woman aged 80 or over with acute or convalescent COVID-19. The sample consisted of peripheral blood.

DNA of the CDR3: TGTGCCAGCAGCGCCACAGGGATCCCCTATGGCTACACCTTC. Residues: CASSATGIPYGYTF. The rearrangement links TRBV5-4 to TRBJ1-2, with D possibly matching TRBD1 (6 bases). Germline V gives CDR1 SGHNT, CDR2 YYREEE (reference sequence). The length of the CDR3 is 14 residues. V was cut by 4 bases and J by 4 bases, with 14 bases left in between.